The clone carrying this TCR beta chain was recorded a few times. Germline V gene lookup returns CDR1 LNHDA and CDR2 SQIVND (reference sequence). V lost 1 base and J lost 6; bases outside the gene matches: 14. The CDR3 has 20 amino acids. This record belongs to a study of blood T cell repertoires in COVID-19. As processed by the authors: Researchers report that nucleated cell counts were estimated from reference gene primer amplification. Clones were sequenced by immunoSEQ multiplex PCR, and TCRdb holds only the in-frame ones, with some missing. V and J calls and clone size are those listed in that table; D and trimming were worked out from the DNA. This sample has 90,000 to 100,000 clones, with about 85% found just once.

The chain employs TRBV19 and TRBJ2-1, with 14 bases identical to TRBD2. The sequencing input was peripheral blood. The clonotype comes from an elderly man with acute or convalescent COVID-19. For the CDR3, the DNA is TGTGCCAGTAGTATAGTCGTGTCGGGACTAGCGGGAGCGGGGGTCAATGAGCAGTTCTTC. Translating it yields CASSIVVSGLAGAGVNEQFF. Supplemented by reference TRBV19 and TRBJ2-1, the full variable domain reads DGGITQSPKYLFRKEGQNVTLSCEQNLNHDAMYWYRQDPGQGLRLIYYSQIVNDFQKGDIAEGYSVSREKKESFPLTVTSAQKNPTAFYLCASSIVVSGLAGAGVNEQFFGPGTRLTVL.